These 3 T cell receptor beta chains share one sample of origin, sequenced in a study of cytomegalovirus exposure and HLA in healthy donors. In the PCR, 60 Vbeta and 13 Jbeta primers were used. Sequenced by immunoSEQ multiplex PCR; TCRdb stores in-frame clones only, minus some. Seen here are approximately 100,000 clones, around 75% observed once, and the top ten hold approximately 2.4%. The source material was PBMCs. These receptor sequences come from a man aged 35 to 55 in good health and CMV-seronegative.

The J gene is TRBJ2-1, the V gene TRBV7-3; TRBD2 aligns across 7 bases. Germline V lookup: CDR1 SGHTA, CDR2 FQGTGA. The CDR3 totals 13 residues. V dropped 6 bases and J dropped 9; count of bases not matched to a gene: 8. CDR3 protein: CASRVLATSEQFF. The DNA for the CDR3 is TGTGCCAGCAGGGTACTAGCGACGAGTGAGCAGTTCTTC. The complete variable domain, with remaining parts taken from reference TRBV7-3 and TRBJ2-1, reads GAGVSQTPSNKVTEKGKYVELRCDPISGHTALYWYRQSLGQGPEFLIYFQGTGAADDSGLPNDRFFAVRPEGSVSTLKIQRTERGDSAVYLCASRVLATSEQFFGPGTRLTVL.

The J gene is TRBJ2-7, the V gene TRBV5-4; D may be TRBD2 (5 bases). Per the germline V gene, CDR1 is SGHNT and CDR2 is YYREEE (reference sequence). Trimming took 1 base from V and 0 from J, leaving 8 bases between them. The CDR3 has 14 residues. Here the CDR3 DNA reads TGTGCCAGCAGCTTGATGGGGAGCTCCTACGAGCAGTACTTC. This encodes CASSLMGSSYEQYF.

This chain links TRBV9 with TRBJ2-3; TRBD1 matches at 7 bases. The V gene's germline CDR1 is SGDLS and CDR2 YYNGEE. Trimming cost V 4 bases and J 0 bases; bases outside gene matches: 8. The CDR3 extends over 16 amino acids. The CDR3 DNA follows: TGTGCCAGCAGCCTACGACAGGGCGGAAGCACAGATACGCAGTATTTT. Translation gives CASSLRQGGSTDTQYF.